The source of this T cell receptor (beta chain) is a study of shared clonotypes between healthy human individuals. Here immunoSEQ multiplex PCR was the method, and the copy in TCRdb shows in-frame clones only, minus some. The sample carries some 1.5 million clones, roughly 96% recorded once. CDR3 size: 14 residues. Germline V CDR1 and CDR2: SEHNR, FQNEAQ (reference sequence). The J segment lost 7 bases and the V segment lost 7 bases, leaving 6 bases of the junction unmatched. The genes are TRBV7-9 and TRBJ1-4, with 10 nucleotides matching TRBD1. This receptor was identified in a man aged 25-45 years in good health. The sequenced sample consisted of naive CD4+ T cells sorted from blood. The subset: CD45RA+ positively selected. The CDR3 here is CASTRDRGSEKLFF. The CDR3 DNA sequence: TGTGCCAGCACCCGGGACAGGGGTAGTGAAAAACTGTTTTTT. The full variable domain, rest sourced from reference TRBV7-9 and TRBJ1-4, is DTGVSQNPRHKITKRGQNVTFRCDPISEHNRLYWYRQTLGQGPEFLTYFQNEAQLEKSRLLSDRFSAERPKGSFSTLEIQRTEQGDSAMYLCASTRDRGSEKLFFGSGTQLSVL.